Described below is a single T cell receptor beta chain sequence and its context. In germline, CDR1 is SGHAT, CDR2 FQNNGV. The V and J ends lost 1 base and 5 bases respectively, with 3 bases between them. This CDR3 region has 11 residues. The data originate from a study of OX40 agonist ivuxolimab in advanced cancers. Sequenced by immunoSEQ multiplex PCR; TCRdb stores in-frame clones only, minus some. The sample comprises about 62,000 clones, 80% to 95% of which are singletons, and about an eighth rests with the top ten. The receptor was isolated from an adult with an advanced solid tumor such as melanoma, head and neck, liver or kidney cancer. Sequences were derived from CD4+ or CD8+ T cells sorted from blood, sampled in a trial of the OX40 agonist ivuxolimab. V and J are TRBV11-2 and TRBJ2-7; D gene uncertain. The CDR3 region is CASSLVNEQYF. In nucleotides, the CDR3 is TGTGCCAGCAGCTTAGTGAACGAGCAGTACTTC.